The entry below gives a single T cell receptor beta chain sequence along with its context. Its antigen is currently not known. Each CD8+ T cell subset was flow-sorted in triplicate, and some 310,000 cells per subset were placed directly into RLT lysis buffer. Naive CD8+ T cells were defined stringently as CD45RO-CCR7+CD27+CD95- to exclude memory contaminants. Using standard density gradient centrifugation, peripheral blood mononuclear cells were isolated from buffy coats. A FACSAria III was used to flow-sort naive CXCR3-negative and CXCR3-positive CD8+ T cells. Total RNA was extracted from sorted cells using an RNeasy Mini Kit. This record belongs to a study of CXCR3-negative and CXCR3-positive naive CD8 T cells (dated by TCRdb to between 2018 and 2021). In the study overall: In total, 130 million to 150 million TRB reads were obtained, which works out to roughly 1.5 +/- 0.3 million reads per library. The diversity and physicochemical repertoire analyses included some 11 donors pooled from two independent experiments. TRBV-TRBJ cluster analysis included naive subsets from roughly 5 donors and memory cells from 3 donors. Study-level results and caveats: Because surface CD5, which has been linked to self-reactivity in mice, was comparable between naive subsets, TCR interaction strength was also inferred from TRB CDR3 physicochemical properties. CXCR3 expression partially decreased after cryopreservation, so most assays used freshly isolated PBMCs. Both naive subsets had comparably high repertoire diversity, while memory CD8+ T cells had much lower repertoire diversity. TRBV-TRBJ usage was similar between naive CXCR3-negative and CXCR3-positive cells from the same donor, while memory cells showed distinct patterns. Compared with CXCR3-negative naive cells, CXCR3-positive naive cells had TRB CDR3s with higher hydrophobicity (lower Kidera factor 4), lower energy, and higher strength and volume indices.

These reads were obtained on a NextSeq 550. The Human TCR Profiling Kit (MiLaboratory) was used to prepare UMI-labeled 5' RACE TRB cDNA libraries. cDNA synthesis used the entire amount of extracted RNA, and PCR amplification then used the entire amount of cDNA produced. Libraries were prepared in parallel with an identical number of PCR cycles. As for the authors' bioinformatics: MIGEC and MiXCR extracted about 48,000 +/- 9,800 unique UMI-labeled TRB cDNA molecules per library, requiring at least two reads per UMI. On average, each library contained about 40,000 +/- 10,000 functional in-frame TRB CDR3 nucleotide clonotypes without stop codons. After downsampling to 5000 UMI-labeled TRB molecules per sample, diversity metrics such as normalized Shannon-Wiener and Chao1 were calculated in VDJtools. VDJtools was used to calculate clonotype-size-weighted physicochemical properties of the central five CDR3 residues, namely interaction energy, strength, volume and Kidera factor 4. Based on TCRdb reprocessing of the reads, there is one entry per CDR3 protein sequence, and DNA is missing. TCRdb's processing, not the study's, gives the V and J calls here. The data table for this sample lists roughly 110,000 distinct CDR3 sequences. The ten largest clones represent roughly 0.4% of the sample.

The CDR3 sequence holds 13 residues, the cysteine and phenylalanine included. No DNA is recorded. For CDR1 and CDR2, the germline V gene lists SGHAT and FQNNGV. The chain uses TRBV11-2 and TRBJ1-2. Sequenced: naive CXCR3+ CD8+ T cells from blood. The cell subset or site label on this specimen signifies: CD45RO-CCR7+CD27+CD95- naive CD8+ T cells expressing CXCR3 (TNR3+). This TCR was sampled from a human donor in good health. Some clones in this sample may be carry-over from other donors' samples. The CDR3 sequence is CASSLGGSYGYTF.